The TCR beta chain under discussion was sequenced for a study of T cell repertoires in cytomegalovirus infection. On the study more broadly: Through public TCR beta signatures, both CMV infection and matching HLA type were indicated.

Study-level results: Totalled public TCR beta family frequency picked out people who carried CMV plus the relevant HLA.

TCRdb recomputed calls from the reads with MiXCR, one row per CDR3 protein. Here the sample spans a few hundred thousand distinct CDR3 sequences, 33% being singletons. The CDR3 consists of 16 residues. Germline V lookup: CDR1 MNHEY, CDR2 SVGAGI. After removal of 3 bases from V and 5 bases from J, the junction contained 11 bases not matched to a gene. In regard to this clonotype: Its antigen is still unknown.

The TCR comes from a human donor in good health (CMV status not recorded). Some clones in this sample may be carry-over from other donors' samples. This specimen was cultured PBMCs, taken from culture after CMV antigen stimulation. This chain connects TRBV6-5 to TRBJ2-5, with TRBD2 matching 8 bases. The CDR3 reads CASSYRAGTRRETQYF. Written as DNA, the CDR3 is TGTGCCAGCAGTTATCGAGCCGGGACTAGACGGGAGACCCAGTACTTC.